This T cell receptor beta chain was captured by sequencing in a study of T cell responses to AZD1222 COVID-19 vaccine. Clones were read by immunoSEQ multiplex PCR, and TCRdb kept only the in-frame ones, dropping some. The sample lists fewer than 120,000 clones, more than 90% occurring once. The CDR3 is 13 amino acids. The germline V gene encodes CDR1 KGHSH and CDR2 LQKENI. Trimming cost V 3 bases and J 8 bases, with 10 bases left between them. The sample here was peripheral blood, taken 28 days after the second AZD1222 dose. This clonotype originated in an adult who received the AZD1222 COVID-19 vaccine. The genes are TRBV18 and TRBJ1-4; no reliable D call. DNA for the CDR3: TGTGCCAGCTCACCTCCCCGGCAAGAAAAACTGTTTTTT. It yields the protein CASSPPRQEKLFF.